The following is a T cell receptor (beta chain) sequence with its context. Antigen specificity is unknown. TCRdb re-analysed the RT-PCR reads in MiXCR, keeping a single row per CDR3 protein. The data hold more than 500,000 distinct CDR3 sequences, with 11% observed a single time. This record belongs to a study of response to subunit inactivated influenza vaccine. Notes on the study in general: T cells newly recruited by each seasonal influenza vaccination are few, the authors suggested.

The CDR3 loop spans 13 amino acids. V lost 7 bases and J 0 bases, leaving 10 bases between the germline ends. The same specimen was also included in a second study, on T cells expressing NK-cell markers. That work contributes: The cDNA for TCR beta came from 5'RACE template switching with UMIs.

The material sequenced was PBMCs from blood, taken on the day of vaccination. The sequence was obtained from a man aged 45-65 years who received an inactivated influenza vaccine. V is TRBV12-3 or TRBV12-4 and J is TRBJ2-7; tentative D call: TRBD2 (6 bases). CDR3 sequence (DNA): TGTGCCAGCACCTGGGACTCCTCCTACGAGCAGTACTTC. Its translation: CASTWDSSYEQYF.